This is a list of T cell receptor beta chains from one sample in a study of blood T cells in healthy people across ages. MiXCR, applied by TCRdb to the 5' RACE reads, yields one record per CDR3 protein. The profile shows about 760,000 distinct CDR3 sequences, more than 55% of them singletons. Source material: blood. The receptors originated from a man aged 35 to 55 in good health. Each CDR3 is given with its conserved first and last residue. The order of the fields is J gene, D gene, clone size, V gene, CDR3 protein, CDR3 DNA. D genes are given only for firm matches. Some rows mark clone size as missing; the rest say once, few, many or name a class of expanded clone.

>TRBJ1-2|-|once|TRBV29-1
CSVETGQTYGYTF
TGCAGCGTTGAAACAGGACAGACTTATGGCTACACCTTC
>TRBJ1-2|-|once|TRBV9
CASSVEPNYGYTF
TGTGCCAGCAGCGTAGAGCCCAACTATGGCTACACCTTC
>TRBJ2-5|TRBD1|once|TRBV5-6
CASTGTTGGETQYF
TGTGCCAGCACCGGAACGACAGGGGGGGAGACCCAGTACTTC
>TRBJ2-2|-|few|TRBV20-1
CSARASYGGLGTGELFF
TGCAGTGCTAGAGCATCTTACGGGGGGCTCGGCACCGGGGAGCTGTTTTTT
>TRBJ2-4|-|few|TRBV20-1
CSALEGTNIQYF
TGCAGTGCTCTCGAGGGGACGAACATTCAGTACTTC
>TRBJ1-2|-|-|TRBV9
CASSAGFYGYTF
TGTGCCAGCAGCGCCGGCTTCTATGGCTACACCTTC
>TRBJ2-1|TRBD1|-|TRBV7-9
CASSPLGQGGHEQFF
TGTGCCAGCAGCCCCCTGGGACAGGGCGGGCATGAGCAGTTCTTC
>TRBJ2-1|-|few|TRBV4-3
CASSQGEGGNEQFF
TGCGCCAGCAGCCAAGGGGAAGGGGGCAATGAGCAGTTCTTC
>TRBJ1-2|-|-|TRBV5-6
CASSVARTQGYTF
TGTGCCAGCAGCGTGGCCAGGACGCAGGGCTACACCTTC
>TRBJ1-5|-|-|TRBV3-1
CASSQDFRGNQPQHF
TGTGCCAGCAGCCAAGACTTCAGGGGTAATCAGCCCCAGCATTTT
>TRBJ2-7|-|-|TRBV6-5
CAPASGRYYEQYF
TGTGCCCCTGCATCAGGGCGATACTACGAGCAGTACTTC
>TRBJ2-7|-|-|TRBV20-1
CSATPRVGAGEQYF
TGCAGTGCTACCCCGCGCGTGGGGGCGGGCGAGCAGTACTTC
>TRBJ2-7|-|few|TRBV6-1
CASTISGGAGTDEQYF
TGTGCCAGCACCATAAGTGGCGGGGCCGGGACGGACGAGCAGTACTTC
>TRBJ2-5|TRBD2|few|TRBV28
CASSSAGVVETQYF
TGTGCCAGCAGCTCAGCGGGGGTCGTAGAGACCCAGTACTTC
>TRBJ2-3|-|-|TRBV29-1
CSVCPGGICTDTQYF
TGCAGCGTGTGCCCCGGGGGTATTTGCACAGATACGCAGTATTTT
>TRBJ2-7|-|few|TRBV29-1
CSVDSDSYEQYF
TGCAGCGTTGACAGCGACTCCTACGAGCAGTACTTC
>TRBJ2-7|TRBD1|-|TRBV2
CASSVDRDSYEQYF
TGTGCCAGCAGTGTCGACAGGGACTCCTACGAGCAGTACTTC
>TRBJ1-4|-|-|TRBV14
CASSPLLANEKLFF
TGTGCCAGCAGCCCTCTACTCGCTAATGAAAAACTGTTTTTT
>TRBJ1-1|TRBD1|few|TRBV29-1
CSVQTGGNTEAFF
TGCAGCGTCCAGACAGGGGGGAACACTGAAGCTTTCTTT
>TRBJ2-1|TRBD1|-|TRBV4-3
CASSPQGAWSYNGQFF
TGCGCCAGCAGCCCTCAGGGGGCTTGGTCCTACAATGGGCAGTTCTTC
>TRBJ2-1|TRBD2|-|TRBV12-3/TRBV12-4
CASSTSGGANEQFF
TGTGCCAGCAGTACTAGCGGGGGGGCCAATGAGCAGTTCTTC
>TRBJ1-2|TRBD1|once|TRBV12-3/TRBV12-4
CASGERPDRGYGYTF
TGTGCCAGCGGGGAGCGCCCCGACAGGGGTTATGGCTACACCTTC
>TRBJ1-1|-|-|TRBV7-3
CASSNSGGDEAFF
TGTGCCAGCAGCAACTCTGGGGGGGATGAAGCTTTCTTT
>TRBJ2-7|-|few|TRBV11-2
CASSLGRVHEQYF
TGTGCCAGCAGCTTAGGACGTGTGCACGAGCAGTACTTC
>TRBJ2-7|TRBD1|once|TRBV28
CASSLRTGGENQYF
TGTGCCAGCAGTTTAAGGACAGGGGGGGAGAACCAGTACTTC
>TRBJ2-1|-|-|TRBV7-2
CASSLASGDHNEQFF
TGTGCCAGCAGCTTAGCTAGCGGAGATCACAATGAGCAGTTCTTC
>TRBJ1-1|-|-|TRBV20-1
CSARRLNTEAFF
TGCAGTGCCCGGCGGTTGAACACTGAAGCTTTCTTT
>TRBJ2-3|-|few|TRBV7-2
CASSRSITDTQYF
TGTGCCAGCAGCCGCAGTATTACGGATACGCAGTATTTT
>TRBJ2-7|TRBD1|few|TRBV6-1
CASRPDRASYEQYF
TGTGCCAGCAGGCCGGACAGGGCCTCCTACGAGCAGTACTTC
>TRBJ2-7|TRBD2|-|TRBV24-1
CATSDRTSGSSNEQYF
TGTGCCACCAGTGATCGGACTAGCGGGAGTTCCAACGAGCAGTACTTC
>TRBJ2-5|TRBD2|-|TRBV29-1
CSVGQRGETQYF
TGCAGCGTTGGACAGCGGGGGGAGACCCAGTACTTC
>TRBJ2-7|-|-|TRBV4-1
CVSSQVNLVSPEAQYF
TGCGTCAGCAGCCAAGTAAATCTCGTATCCCCAGAGGCCCAGTACTTC
>TRBJ2-1|TRBD1|-|TRBV30
CAWSIGTGTYNEQFF
TGTGCCTGGAGTATCGGGACAGGGACCTACAATGAGCAGTTCTTC
>TRBJ2-5|-|once|TRBV6-5
CASSYSRFGRQETQYF
TGTGCCAGCAGTTACTCTAGATTTGGCAGGCAAGAGACCCAGTACTTC
>TRBJ2-5|TRBD2|-|TRBV6-2/TRBV6-3
CASTTGTSGNSYQETQYF
TGTGCCAGCACCACCGGGACTAGCGGGAACTCGTACCAAGAGACCCAGTACTTC
>TRBJ2-7|TRBD2|-|TRBV20-1
CSAKGGGASEQYF
TGCAGTGCAAAGGGCGGGGGGGCTTCCGAGCAGTACTTC
>TRBJ2-5|TRBD1|few|TRBV6-6
CASSYSTTGNQETQYF
TGTGCCAGCAGTTACTCAACGACAGGGAATCAAGAGACCCAGTACTTC
>TRBJ2-3|TRBD2|few|TRBV4-3
CASTRDLAGRTDTQYF
TGCGCCAGCACCCGGGATTTAGCGGGACGCACAGATACGCAGTATTTT
>TRBJ1-1|-|-|TRBV7-7
CASSPVTGPMNTEAFF
TGTGCCAGCAGCCCTGTGACGGGACCGATGAACACTGAAGCTTTCTTT
>TRBJ2-5|-|-|TRBV6-6
CASSYSGAVRETQYF
TGTGCCAGCAGTTACTCGGGAGCGGTCCGGGAGACCCAGTACTTC
>TRBJ2-4|-|few|TRBV27
CASSFGGVDIQYF
TGTGCCAGCAGTTTTGGGGGTGTGGACATTCAGTACTTC
>TRBJ1-4|TRBD1|-|TRBV12-3/TRBV12-4
CASSLISGTDEKLFF
TGTGCCAGCAGTTTGATAAGCGGGACAGATGAAAAACTGTTTTTT
>TRBJ2-7|-|-|TRBV6-1
CASSRPERGLGGRRTEQYF
TGTGCCAGCAGTCGCCCGGAGCGAGGGCTAGGAGGCCGGAGAACCGAGCAGTACTTC
>TRBJ2-7|TRBD1|-|TRBV20-1
CSARVPGQGYSYEQYF
TGCAGTGCTAGAGTCCCCGGACAGGGGTACTCCTACGAGCAGTACTTC
>TRBJ2-7|TRBD1|-|TRBV12-3/TRBV12-4
CASSITGGAYEQYF
TGTGCCAGCAGTATTACAGGGGGCGCCTACGAGCAGTACTTC
>TRBJ2-1|-|-|TRBV21-1
CASSRIGSNNYNEQFF
TGTGCCAGCAGCAGGATAGGCAGCAATAATTACAATGAGCAGTTCTTC
>TRBJ2-3|TRBD2|-|TRBV7-2
CASSALAGGTDTQYF
TGTGCCAGCAGCGCCCTAGCGGGAGGGACAGATACGCAGTATTTT
>TRBJ2-1|TRBD2|many|TRBV29-1
CSVEDHPGTRYNEQFF
TGCAGCGTTGAAGATCACCCCGGGACTAGGTACAATGAGCAGTTCTTC
>TRBJ2-1|TRBD1|-|TRBV5-1
CASSYNAMTGGPEQFF
TGCGCCAGCAGCTACAACGCCATGACAGGGGGCCCTGAGCAGTTCTTC
>TRBJ2-6|-|-|TRBV5-1
CASSLGTRTTSGANVPTF
TGCGCCAGCAGCTTGGGGACTCGCACAACTTCTGGGGCCAACGTCCCGACTTTC
>TRBJ2-4|-|-|TRBV28
CASSLYSQVKLAKNIQYF
TGTGCCAGCAGTTTATACAGCCAGGTCAAGCTAGCCAAAAACATTCAGTACTTC
>TRBJ2-7|-|-|TRBV4-2
CASSESRDIIYEQYF
TGTGCCAGCAGCGAAAGCCGGGACATAATCTACGAGCAGTACTTC
>TRBJ2-3|TRBD2|-|TRBV20-1
CSARTGTSVDTQYF
TGCAGTGCTAGAACCGGGACTAGCGTGGATACGCAGTATTTT
>TRBJ2-7|TRBD2|few|TRBV29-1
CSVETSPYEQYF
TGCAGCGTCGAGACTAGCCCCTACGAGCAGTACTTC
>TRBJ2-5|TRBD1|-|TRBV11-1
CTSSFPGGTQYF
TGTACCAGCAGCTTCCCAGGGGGGACCCAGTACTTC